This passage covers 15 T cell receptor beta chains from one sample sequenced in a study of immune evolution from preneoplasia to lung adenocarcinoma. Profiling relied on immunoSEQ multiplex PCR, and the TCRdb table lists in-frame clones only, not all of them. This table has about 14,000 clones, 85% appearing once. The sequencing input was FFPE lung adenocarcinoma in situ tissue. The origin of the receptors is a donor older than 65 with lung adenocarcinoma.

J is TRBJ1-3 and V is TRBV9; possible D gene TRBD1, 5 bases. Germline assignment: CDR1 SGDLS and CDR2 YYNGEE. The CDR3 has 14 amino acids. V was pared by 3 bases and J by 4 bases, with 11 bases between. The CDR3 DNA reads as TGTGCCAGCAGCGCAGGTGGGGCCGGAAACACCATATATTTT. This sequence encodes CASSAGGAGNTIYF.

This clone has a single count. CDR3 loop: CASSPRTSGRVRWSYEQYF. For the CDR3, the DNA is TGTGCCAGCAGCCCACGGACTAGCGGGAGAGTAAGGTGGTCCTACGAGCAGTACTTC. The chain recombines TRBV7-3 with TRBJ2-7; TRBD2 aligns across 13 bases. Losses at the gene ends were 5 bases for V and 1 base for J; bases not matched to a gene: 14. Germline CDR1 reads SGHTA; CDR2 reads FQGTGA. The CDR3 spans 19 residues.

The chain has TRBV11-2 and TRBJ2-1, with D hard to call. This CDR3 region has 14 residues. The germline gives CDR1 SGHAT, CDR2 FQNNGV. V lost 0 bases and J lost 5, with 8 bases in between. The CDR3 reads CASSLDQLDNEQFF. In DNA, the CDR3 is TGTGCCAGCAGCTTAGATCAATTGGACAATGAGCAGTTCTTC. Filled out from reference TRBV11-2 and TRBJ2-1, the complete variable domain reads EAGVAQSPRYKIIEKRQSVAFWCNPISGHATLYWYQQILGQGPKLLIQFQNNGVVDDSQLPKDRFSAERLKGVDSTLKIQPAKLEDSAVYLCASSLDQLDNEQFFGPGTRLTVL.

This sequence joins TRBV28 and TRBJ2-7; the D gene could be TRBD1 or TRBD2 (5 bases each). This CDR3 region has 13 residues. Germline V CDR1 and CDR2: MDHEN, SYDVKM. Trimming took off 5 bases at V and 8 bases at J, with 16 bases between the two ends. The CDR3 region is CASSNTAPGQQYF. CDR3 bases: TGTGCCAGCAGTAACACGGCCCCGGGGCAGCAGTACTTC.

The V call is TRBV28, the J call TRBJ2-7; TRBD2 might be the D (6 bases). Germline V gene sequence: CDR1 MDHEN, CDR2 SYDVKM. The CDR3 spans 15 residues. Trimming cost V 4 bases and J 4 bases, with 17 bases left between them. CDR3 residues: CASSSGLNGNYEQYF. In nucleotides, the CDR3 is TGTGCCAGCAGTTCGGGACTCAACGGGAATTACGAGCAGTACTTC.

The CDR3, as DNA: TGTGCCAGCAGCCCCCCTTATAACAATGAGCAGTTCTTC. This translates into CASSPPYNNEQFF. This chain uses TRBV7-9 with TRBJ2-1; no firm D call. V lost 5 bases, J lost 5 bases, and 10 bases lay in between. Per germline, CDR1 SEHNR and CDR2 FQNEAQ (reference sequence). The CDR3 loop spans 13 amino acids.

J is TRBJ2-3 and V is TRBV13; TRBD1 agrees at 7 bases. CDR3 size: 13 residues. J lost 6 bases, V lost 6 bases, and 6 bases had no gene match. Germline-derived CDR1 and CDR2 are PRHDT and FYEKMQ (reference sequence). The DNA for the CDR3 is TGTGCCAGCAGTCCGACAGGGTCGGATACGCAGTATTTT. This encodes CASSPTGSDTQYF.

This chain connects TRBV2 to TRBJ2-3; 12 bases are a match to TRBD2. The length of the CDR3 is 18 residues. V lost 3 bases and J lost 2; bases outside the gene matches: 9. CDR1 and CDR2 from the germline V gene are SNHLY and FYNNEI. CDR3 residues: CASSDVLAGGPYTDTQYF. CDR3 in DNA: TGTGCCAGCAGTGACGTGCTAGCGGGAGGGCCCTACACAGATACGCAGTATTTT.

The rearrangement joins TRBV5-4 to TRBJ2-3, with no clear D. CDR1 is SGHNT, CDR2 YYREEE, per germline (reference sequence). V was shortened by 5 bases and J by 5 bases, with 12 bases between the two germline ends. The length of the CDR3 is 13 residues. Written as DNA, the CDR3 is TGTGCCAGCAGTCTCGAGGTGGAAGATACGCAGTATTTT. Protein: CASSLEVEDTQYF.

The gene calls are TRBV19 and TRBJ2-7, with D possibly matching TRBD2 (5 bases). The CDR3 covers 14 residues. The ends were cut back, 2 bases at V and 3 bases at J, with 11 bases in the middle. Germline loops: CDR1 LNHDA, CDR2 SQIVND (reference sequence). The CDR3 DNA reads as TGTGCCAGTAGTATATATGGAGGCGGCTACGAGCAGTACTTC. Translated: CASSIYGGGYEQYF.

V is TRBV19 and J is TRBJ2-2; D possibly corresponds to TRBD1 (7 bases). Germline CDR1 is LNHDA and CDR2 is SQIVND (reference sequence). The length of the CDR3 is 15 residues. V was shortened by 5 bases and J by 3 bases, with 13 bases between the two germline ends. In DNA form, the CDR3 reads TGTGCCAGTAGTCCAGGGGGGTATGACACCGGGGAGCTGTTTTTT. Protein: CASSPGGYDTGELFF.

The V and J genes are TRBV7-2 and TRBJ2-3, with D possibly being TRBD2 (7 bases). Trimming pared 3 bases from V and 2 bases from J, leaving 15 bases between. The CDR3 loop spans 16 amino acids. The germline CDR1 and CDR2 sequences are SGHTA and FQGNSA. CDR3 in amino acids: CASSLWGGLITDTQYF. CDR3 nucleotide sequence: TGTGCCAGCAGCTTGTGGGGGGGGCTTATCACAGATACGCAGTATTTT.

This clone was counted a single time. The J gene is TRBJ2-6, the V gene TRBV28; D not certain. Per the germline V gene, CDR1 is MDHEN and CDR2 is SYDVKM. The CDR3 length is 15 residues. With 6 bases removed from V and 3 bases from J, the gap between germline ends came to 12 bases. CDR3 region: CASSTRIVGANVLTF. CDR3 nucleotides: TGTGCCAGCAGCACCCGGATCGTTGGGGCCAACGTCCTGACTTTC.

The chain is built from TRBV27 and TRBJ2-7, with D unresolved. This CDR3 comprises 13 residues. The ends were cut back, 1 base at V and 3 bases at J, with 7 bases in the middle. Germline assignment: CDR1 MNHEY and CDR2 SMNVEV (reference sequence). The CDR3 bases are TGTGCCAGCAGTTTATTTGACGGCTACGAGCAGTACTTC. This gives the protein CASSLFDGYEQYF.

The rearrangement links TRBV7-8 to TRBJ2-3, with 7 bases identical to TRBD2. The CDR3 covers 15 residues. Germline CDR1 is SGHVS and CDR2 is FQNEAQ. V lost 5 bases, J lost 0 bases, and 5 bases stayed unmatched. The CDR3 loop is CASSLEAGSTDTQYF. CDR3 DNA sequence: TGTGCCAGCAGCCTTGAAGCGGGGAGCACAGATACGCAGTATTTT.